This T cell receptor (beta chain) was sequenced for a study of cytomegalovirus exposure and HLA in healthy donors. PCR primers comprised 60 Vbeta and 13 Jbeta primers. TCRdb's copy holds only in-frame clones and misses some; the assay was immunoSEQ multiplex PCR. The repertoire consists of about 140,000 clones, with roughly three fifths occurring once and the leading ten covering under 7.5%. The receptor was isolated from a woman aged 60-75 years in good health and CMV-seronegative. Sequencing was carried out using PBMCs.

The CDR3 region is CASSALASGVNEQFF. For the CDR3, the DNA is TGTGCCAGCAGTGCCCTGGCCAGCGGGGTCAATGAGCAGTTCTTC. The chain joins TRBV6-4 to TRBJ2-1, with 7 bases fitting TRBD2. CDR3 size: 15 residues. The trim removed 4 bases at V and 6 bases at J, leaving 9 bases unmatched. Per germline, CDR1 MRHNA and CDR2 SNTAGT.